The 7 T cell receptor beta chains below all came from one sample that was sequenced in a study of cytomegalovirus exposure and HLA in healthy donors (dated by TCRdb to the late 2010s). Libraries were prepared through the immunoSEQ multiplex PCR assay. The multiplex PCR relied on a mix of 60 forward primers for TCR Vbeta segments and 13 reverse primers for TCR Jbeta segments. The table was pulled from immuneACCESS by TCRdb, which kept in-frame rearrangements only. Such tables lose some clones; where checked, under half of the loss comes from unresolved V genes, and the rest has no known cause. In all, the sample holds roughly 180,000 clones, and 75% of those were seen once. The top ten constitute around 7.7% of the sample. Sequencing was performed on PBMCs. Source of these receptors: a woman in her forties in good health and CMV-seropositive.

The V gene is TRBV28, the J gene TRBJ2-1; 11 bases line up with TRBD2. The CDR3 covers 23 residues. The ends lost 6 bases at V and 0 bases at J; junction bases unmatched: 25. Germline V gives CDR1 MDHEN, CDR2 SYDVKM. The CDR3 DNA is TGTGCCAGCAGCGATAACACTCCCCCGGGACTAGCGGAGACCCGAAGCTCCTACAATGAGCAGTTCTTC. Encoded protein: CASSDNTPPGLAETRSSYNEQFF.

This CDR3 reads CASSTQGGNQPQHF. In DNA, the CDR3 is TGCGCCAGCAGCACACAGGGGGGCAATCAGCCCCAGCATTTT. The V call is TRBV5-1, the J call TRBJ1-5; 8 bases are a match to TRBD1. The ends lost 4 bases at V and 2 bases at J; junction bases unmatched: 2. Germline V gives CDR1 SGHRS, CDR2 YFSETQ. The CDR3 is made up of 14 amino acids.

This clone occurred a few times. V usage is TRBV18 and J usage is TRBJ1-4, with 7 bases lining up with TRBD1. Germline V gene lookup returns CDR1 KGHSH and CDR2 LQKENI. J gave up 4 bases and V 5 bases, and 4 bases lay outside the gene matches. The length of the CDR3 is 14 residues. The CDR3 bases are TGTGCCAGCTCATCAGGACAGGTTAATGAAAAACTGTTTTTT. Protein product: CASSSGQVNEKLFF.

The chain carries TRBV19 and TRBJ2-3; TRBD2 is a possible D gene (6 bases). Trimming removed 8 bases at V and 1 base at J, with 13 bases between. This CDR3 is 14 amino acids long. The V gene's germline CDR1 is LNHDA and CDR2 SQIVND (reference sequence). CDR3 in amino acids: CASGGTWGTDTQYF. The CDR3 coding sequence is TGTGCCAGTGGAGGGACCTGGGGCACAGATACGCAGTATTTT. Full variable domain (missing parts from reference TRBV19 and TRBJ2-3): DGGITQSPKYLFRKEGQNVTLSCEQNLNHDAMYWYRQDPGQGLRLIYYSQIVNDFQKGDIAEGYSVSREKKESFPLTVTSAQKNPTAFYLCASGGTWGTDTQYFGPGTRLTVL.

The rearrangement uses TRBV4-2 and TRBJ2-7; 8 positions agree with TRBD1. Unmatched junction bases numbered 7, after V lost 0 bases and J lost 3 bases. The CDR3 has 16 residues. Per the germline V gene, CDR1 is LGHNA and CDR2 is YNFKEQ. The chain's CDR3 is CASSQELNRGNYEQYF. In DNA, the CDR3 is TGTGCCAGCAGCCAAGAGTTAAACAGGGGGAACTACGAGCAGTACTTC.

This clone has a handful of counts. V gene TRBV6-5 combines with J gene TRBJ1-2; 7 bases line up with TRBD1. The J segment lost 4 bases and the V segment lost 6 bases, leaving 5 bases of the junction unmatched. The CDR3 runs to 13 residues. CDR1 MNHEY and CDR2 SVGAGI come from the germline V gene. CDR3 nucleotides: TGTGCCAGCAGCCCTCCAGGGGGCTATGGCTACACCTTC. This sequence encodes CASSPPGGYGYTF.

This clone was recorded only once. CDR3 DNA sequence: TGTGCCAGCAGTTACTTGATAGGGGTTGGGTCCCAGTACTTC. It is translated as CASSYLIGVGSQYF. The genes are TRBV6-5 and TRBJ2-7; tentatively, D is TRBD1 (5 bases). V lost 1 base, J lost 10 bases, and 17 bases lay in between. Per the germline V gene, CDR1 is MNHEY and CDR2 is SVGAGI. The CDR3 contains 14 residues.